This record looks at one T cell receptor (beta chain) sequence and its context. The sample comes from a study of blood T cell repertoires in COVID-19. About the research overall: The analysed material was cDNA or gDNA that came from T cells, B-cell-depleted T cells, or PBMCs.

Per germline, CDR1 SGHTA and CDR2 FQGNSA. Trimming removed 5 bases from V and 3 bases from J; junction bases left unmatched: 5. This CDR3 contains 14 residues. Clones were sequenced by immunoSEQ multiplex PCR, and TCRdb holds only the in-frame ones, with some missing. There are 100,000 to 150,000 clones in the sample; approximately 80% occur only once, and about 40% lies in the top ten. The rearrangement uses TRBV7-2 and TRBJ1-2, with 8 bases identical to TRBD1. Sequences were obtained from peripheral blood. The receptor was derived from a man aged 40-50 years with active or convalescent COVID-19. CDR3 in amino acids: CASSRETGDYGYTF. The DNA of the CDR3 is TGTGCCAGCAGCCGCGAGACAGGGGACTATGGCTACACCTTC.